The 13 T cell receptor beta chains presented below share a single source sample, sequenced in a study of cytotoxic CD8 clonotypes in ibrutinib-treated CLL. Data came from immunoSEQ multiplex PCR; TCRdb stores just in-frame clones and leaves some out. The data hold roughly 150,000 clones, with about 70% observed a single time. This material consisted of PBMCs, taken after 24 months of ibrutinib treatment. Receptors originate from a human donor with chronic lymphocytic leukemia.

Comment on this clone: A far larger clone is off by one base, so a read error is likely. The V call is TRBV9, the J call TRBJ1-1; weak D call: TRBD1 (5 bases). V was shortened by 0 bases and J by 12 bases, with 18 bases between the two germline ends. This CDR3 comprises 14 residues. Germline CDR1 is SGDLS and CDR2 is YYNGEE. CDR3 coding DNA: TGTGCCAGCAGCGTAGCTGGGGCGACCGGCGGGACTTTCTTT. Translated, it gives CASSVAGATGGTFF.

CDR3 coding DNA: TGTGCCAGCAGCTTAGTTGAGGGTGGGGCCAACGTCCTGACTTTC. It codes for CASSLVEGGANVLTF. The rearrangement uses TRBV7-9 and TRBJ2-6, with a possible D match to TRBD2 (5 bases). Trimming took off 1 base at V and 3 bases at J, with 7 bases between the two ends. Per germline, CDR1 SEHNR and CDR2 FQNEAQ (reference sequence). The CDR3 runs to 15 residues.

The chain recombines TRBV7-2 with TRBJ2-7; the D call may be TRBD1 or TRBD2 (5 bases each). The length of the CDR3 is 14 residues. CDR1 SGHTA and CDR2 FQGNSA come from the germline V gene. The germline V and J ends were trimmed by 1 base and 0 bases, with 7 bases remaining between them. CDR3 DNA sequence: TGTGCCAGCAGCTTAGGGGGGAACTCCTACGAGCAGTACTTC. Amino acids: CASSLGGNSYEQYF.

The genes are TRBV7-2 and TRBJ2-7; TRBD1 is a possible D gene (7 bases). Trimming took 8 bases from V and 3 from J, leaving 14 bases between them. The germline V gene has CDR1 SGHTA and CDR2 FQGNSA. The CDR3 spans 13 residues. The CDR3 reads CASGRDSFYEQYF. The CDR3 nucleotides are TGTGCCAGCGGGCGGGACAGTTTCTACGAGCAGTACTTC.

The chain is built from TRBV30 and TRBJ1-5; TRBD1 aligns across 7 bases. Per germline, CDR1 GTSNPN and CDR2 SVGIG (reference sequence). V was pared by 1 base and J by 8 bases, with 11 bases of the junction left unmatched. The CDR3 spans 15 residues. The CDR3 sequence is CAWSGKGTAAEPQHF. The CDR3 nucleotides read TGTGCCTGGAGTGGAAAAGGGACAGCAGCGGAGCCCCAGCATTTT.

V gene TRBV5-6 combines with J gene TRBJ2-7; the D gene could be TRBD1 or TRBD2 (5 bases each). CDR1 and CDR2 (germline): SGHDT, YYEEEE. The CDR3 contains 15 residues. With 4 bases removed from V and 2 bases from J, the gap between germline ends came to 16 bases. The CDR3 DNA reads TGTGCCAGCAGCACCCCGGGACGGGAAGCCTACGAGCAGTACTTC. The encoded protein is CASSTPGREAYEQYF.

The count of this clone is one. The chain employs TRBV6-6 and TRBJ2-7; D gene uncertain. CDR3 length: 16 amino acids. From germline, CDR1 is MNHNY and CDR2 SVGAGI (reference sequence). V was cut by 0 bases and J by 2 bases, with 14 bases left in between. The CDR3 loop is CASSYSNRVLTYEQYF. CDR3 sequence (DNA): TGTGCCAGCAGTTACTCCAACCGGGTCCTGACCTACGAGCAGTACTTC.

V is TRBV11-2 and J is TRBJ2-3, with D perhaps assigned TRBD1 or TRBD2 (5 bases each). The CDR3 runs to 14 residues. The V end lost 6 bases, the J end lost 1 base, and 11 bases lay between the germline ends. Germline CDR1 reads SGHAT; CDR2 reads FQNNGV. The DNA of the CDR3 is TGTGCCAGCAGAAGGTGGGACGGCACAGATACGCAGTATTTT. It specifies CASRRWDGTDTQYF.

The rearrangement links TRBV4-2 to TRBJ2-1; unclear D gene. V was cut by 0 bases and J by 6 bases, with 9 bases left in between. The CDR3 runs to 14 residues. Germline lookup yields CDR1 LGHNA and CDR2 YNFKEQ. CDR3 nucleotides: TGTGCCAGCAGCCAAGATCGTCTCACCAATGAGCAGTTCTTC. Amino acid sequence: CASSQDRLTNEQFF.

The CDR3 nucleotides read TGTGCCAGCAGCTTCTGGGCTAGCGCCCTCAATGAGCAGTTCTTC. The encoded protein is CASSFWASALNEQFF. The chain links TRBV5-4 to TRBJ2-1, with D maybe TRBD2 (6 bases). The CDR3 covers 15 residues. Trimming left V 2 bases short and J 6 bases short, with 15 bases between. Per the germline V gene, CDR1 is SGHNT and CDR2 is YYREEE (reference sequence).

This chain connects TRBV5-1 to TRBJ1-4, with TRBD1 matching over 7 bases. This CDR3 is 15 amino acids long. With 5 bases clipped from V and 0 bases from J, the junction kept 4 bases outside the gene matches. Germline V gene lookup returns CDR1 SGHRS and CDR2 YFSETQ. The CDR3 DNA is TGCGCCAGCAGTTTTACAGGGGCAACTAATGAAAAACTGTTTTTT. It yields the protein CASSFTGATNEKLFF.

The rearrangement joins TRBV7-9 to TRBJ2-7; the match to TRBD2 covers 10 bases. The CDR3 has 13 amino acids. Germline trimming cut 4 bases from V and 6 bases from J; bases unmatched to any gene: 3. Germline CDR1 reads SEHNR; CDR2 reads FQNEAQ (reference sequence). This chain's CDR3 is CASSSSGSGEQYF. As DNA, the CDR3 is TGTGCCAGCAGCTCTAGCGGGAGTGGCGAGCAGTACTTC. Complete variable domain (other parts from reference TRBV7-9 and TRBJ2-7): DTGVSQNPRHKITKRGQNVTFRCDPISEHNRLYWYRQTLGQGPEFLTYFQNEAQLEKSRLLSDRFSAERPKGSFSTLEIQRTEQGDSAMYLCASSSSGSGEQYFGPGTRLTVT.

This chain links TRBV6-5 with TRBJ2-4, with TRBD1 matching 10 bases. The CDR3 is 15 residues long. CDR1 and CDR2 (germline): MNHEY, SVGAGI. The V and J ends lost 2 bases and 3 bases, in that order; junction bases with no gene match: 1. CDR3 sequence reads: CASSYGQGVKNIQYF. The CDR3 DNA is TGTGCCAGCAGTTACGGACAGGGGGTCAAAAACATTCAGTACTTC.